A selection of T cell receptor beta chains follows, all from one sample in a study of cytomegalovirus exposure and HLA in healthy donors. TCRdb's table, derived via immunoSEQ multiplex PCR, lists solely in-frame clones and lacks some. The repertoire consists of about 150,000 clones, with around 9% occurring once and the leading ten covering about 7.5%. The specimen sequenced was PBMCs. The source of these receptors is a woman between 40 and 50 years old in good health and CMV-seropositive. The CDR3 runs from the conserved cysteine through the conserved F or W. Fields, in order: J gene, V gene, clone size, D gene, CDR3 protein, CDR3 DNA. The D gene is left open where the match is weak. Clone size, where shown, is once, few, many, or a class for clones that have expanded.

>TRBJ1-2|TRBV5-4|.|.
CASSLAGYTF
TGTGCCAGCAGCCTCGCAGGGTACACCTTC
>TRBJ2-2|TRBV6-1|few|.
CASSEMGANTGELFF
TGTGCCAGCAGTGAAATGGGAGCGAACACCGGGGAGCTGTTTTTT
>TRBJ2-2|TRBV2|few|.
CASRGGNTGELFF
TGTGCCAGCAGAGGCGGTAACACCGGGGAGCTGTTTTTT
>TRBJ2-5|TRBV5-1|few|.
CASSLAGLETQYF
TGCGCCAGCAGCTTGGCGGGGTTGGAGACCCAGTACTTC
>TRBJ2-1|TRBV27|few|TRBD2
CASRRASGGSEQFF
TGTGCCAGCAGGCGGGCTAGCGGGGGGAGTGAGCAGTTCTTC
>TRBJ1-2|TRBV6-1|.|TRBD1
CASSERRGEAGGTGYTF
TGTGCCAGCAGTGAAAGAAGGGGGGAGGCAGGGGGGACAGGCTACACCTTC
>TRBJ1-1|TRBV11-2|few|TRBD1
CASSLLGTGNTEAFF
TGTGCCAGCAGCCTATTAGGGACAGGGAACACTGAAGCTTTCTTT
>TRBJ1-2|TRBV2|.|.
CASSVERENWGYTF
TGTGCCAGCAGTGTGGAGCGGGAGAACTGGGGCTACACCTTC
>TRBJ2-5|TRBV7-2|few|TRBD2
CASSTGGPETQYF
TGTGCCAGCAGCACGGGGGGGCCGGAGACCCAGTACTTC
>TRBJ1-2|TRBV2|few|TRBD1
CASNEQGTNYGYTF
TGTGCCAGCAACGAACAGGGGACCAACTATGGCTACACCTTC
>TRBJ1-3|TRBV18|few|.
CASSPTEGSSGNTIYF
TGTGCCAGCTCACCAACGGAGGGTTCCTCTGGAAACACCATATATTTT
>TRBJ1-1|TRBV6-5|many|.
CASSYSGRLNTEAFF
TGTGCCAGCAGTTACTCGGGGCGCTTGAACACTGAAGCTTTCTTT
>TRBJ1-2|TRBV4-3|.|.
CASSQDPTGTNYGYTF
TGCGCCAGCAGCCAAGATCCCACAGGGACTAACTATGGCTACACCTTC
>TRBJ1-1|TRBV6-1|few|.
CASTLGGVGEAFF
TGTGCCAGCACCCTTGGAGGGGTCGGCGAGGCTTTCTTT
>TRBJ2-7|TRBV18|.|TRBD1
CASSSETGTEQYF
TGTGCCAGCTCATCTGAGACAGGGACCGAGCAGTACTTC
>TRBJ2-5|TRBV7-3|few|.
CASSLTGSREETQYF
TGTGCCAGCAGCTTAACGGGCAGTAGGGAGGAGACCCAGTACTTC
>TRBJ1-2|TRBV9|few|TRBD1
CASSPGQGNYGYTF
TGTGCCAGCAGCCCGGGACAGGGCAACTATGGCTACACCTTC
>TRBJ2-3|TRBV9|few|.
CASSLGQTTDTQYF
TGTGCCAGCAGCCTAGGACAGACCACAGATACGCAGTATTTT
>TRBJ2-3|TRBV11-2|.|TRBD2
CASSGGSGGSTDTQYF
TGTGCCAGCAGCGGTGGGTCGGGGGGGTCCACAGATACGCAGTATTTT
>TRBJ2-1|TRBV4-2|few|.
CASSQASGGDNEQFF
TGTGCCAGCAGCCAAGCCAGCGGAGGCGACAATGAGCAGTTCTTC
>TRBJ2-3|TRBV9|.|.
CASSVVGASPDTQYF
TGTGCCAGCAGCGTAGTAGGGGCGTCCCCAGATACGCAGTATTTT
>TRBJ2-3|TRBV4-1|few|TRBD1
CASSQLPTGSSTDTQYF
TGCGCCAGCAGCCAATTGCCGACAGGGTCTAGCACAGATACGCAGTATTTT
>TRBJ1-6|TRBV6-5|.|.
CASSYGGGSPLHF
TGTGCCAGCAGTTATGGGGGGGGTTCACCCCTCCACTTT
>TRBJ2-2|TRBV7-9|.|TRBD2
CASSLTSGGTGELFF
TGTGCCAGCAGCCTTACTAGCGGGGGTACCGGGGAGCTGTTTTTT
>TRBJ2-1|TRBV2|.|.
CASSDPPLASNEQFF
TGTGCCAGCAGTGACCCTCCACTAGCTTCCAATGAGCAGTTCTTC
>TRBJ2-5|TRBV5-1|few|TRBD1
CASSLGDRATETQYF
TGCGCCAGCAGCTTGGGGGACAGGGCAACGGAGACCCAGTACTTC
>TRBJ2-7|TRBV11-1|.|.
CASSLAGPLNEQYF
TGTGCCAGCAGCTTAGCGGGGCCTCTCAACGAGCAGTACTTC